This entry is about one T cell receptor beta chain. Germline V gene lookup returns CDR1 SGHKS and CDR2 YYEKEE (reference sequence). CDR3 length: 15 amino acids. Between the trimmed V and J ends, which lost 1 base and 1 base, there was a span of 8 bases. The sample belongs to a study of T-cell reconstitution after alpha-beta-depleted transplantation in children. A TCRbeta library incorporating unique molecular identifiers was prepared. TCRdb analysed the PCR reads with MiXCR anew, one entry per CDR3 protein. The data hold around 480,000 distinct CDR3 sequences, with around a third observed a single time.

The J gene is TRBJ1-4, the V gene TRBV5-5; D call uncertain. Here the sequenced sample was PBMCs from the stem cell graft donor, taken from the stem cell graft. This sequence was found in a human donor who donated a stem cell graft to a child with aplastic anemia. The CDR3 spells CASSLFPGTNEKLFF. In nucleotides, the CDR3 is TGTGCCAGCAGCTTGTTCCCAGGAACTAATGAAAAACTGTTTTTT.